Following are 30 T cell receptor beta chains from one sample sequenced in a study of shared clonotypes between healthy human individuals. Produced via immunoSEQ multiplex PCR; TCRdb's table is partial and in-frame only. The sample has more than 900,000 clones, around 82% seen once; the top ten hold 0.5% to 0.65%. Sequencing was carried out using memory CD4+ T cells from PBMCs. Subset noted: CD45RA-negative fraction. These receptors all come from a man younger than 35 in good health. Some clones in this sample may be carry-over from other donors' samples.

The CDR3 is CASSLARNQPQHF. CDR3 DNA: TGTGCCAGCAGTTTGGCACGCAATCAGCCCCAGCATTTT. V gene TRBV27 combines with J gene TRBJ1-5; D call uncertain. The germline gives CDR1 MNHEY, CDR2 SMNVEV (reference sequence). V lost 3 bases, J lost 2 bases, and 5 bases lay in between. This CDR3 is 13 amino acids long.

The rearrangement uses TRBV7-9 and TRBJ2-5; D is perhaps TRBD1 (6 bases). This CDR3 contains 13 residues. Deletions cut 5 bases from V and 9 bases from J, with 16 bases between. The germline V gene encodes CDR1 SEHNR and CDR2 FQNEAQ (reference sequence). The CDR3 loop is CASSTGHLSAQYF. CDR3 in DNA: TGTGCCAGCAGCACGGGACACCTCTCGGCCCAGTACTTC.

This chain links TRBV7-2 with TRBJ2-3; a possible D gene is TRBD2 (6 bases). The germline V and J ends were trimmed by 5 bases and 1 base, with 16 bases remaining between them. The CDR3 sequence is 16 residues long. Germline V gene sequence: CDR1 SGHTA, CDR2 FQGNSA. CDR3 residues: CASSKSAGLGTDTQYF. CDR3 in DNA: TGTGCCAGCAGCAAATCAGCGGGCCTAGGCACAGATACGCAGTATTTT.

This sequence joins TRBV4-1 and TRBJ1-2; TRBD1 aligns across 10 bases. CDR3 length equals 13 residues. V was clipped by 3 bases and J by 13 bases; unmatched bases: 8. Germline values: CDR1 MGHRA, CDR2 YSYEKL. CDR3 sequence: CASSQSGTGVSTF. CDR3 nucleotide sequence: TGCGCCAGCAGCCAGTCCGGGACAGGGGTTTCCACCTTC.

The sample holds a few counts of this clone. Other DNA sequences in the sample encode the same CDR3. The genes are TRBV7-3 and TRBJ1-1; unclear D gene. V was pared by 1 base and J by 1 base, with 4 bases between. Germline CDR1 SGHTA, CDR2 FQGTGA. The CDR3 contains 13 residues. For the CDR3, the DNA is TGTGCCAGCAGCTTAAACAGGAACACTGAAGCTTTCTTT. This codes for CASSLNRNTEAFF.

V and J are TRBV2 and TRBJ1-1, with no clear D. V lost 7 bases, J lost 0 bases, and 9 bases lay in between. Germline loops: CDR1 SNHLY, CDR2 FYNNEI. The CDR3 spans 13 residues. CDR3 in DNA: TGTGCCAGCATTTTGACGATGAACACTGAAGCTTTCTTT. Translated: CASILTMNTEAFF.

The chain links TRBV18 to TRBJ1-4; D might be TRBD1 (6 bases). Per germline, CDR1 KGHSH and CDR2 LQKENI. The CDR3 loop spans 13 amino acids. V lost 2 bases, J lost 5 bases, and 6 bases lay in between. CDR3 sequence (DNA): TGTGCCAGCTCACCAGGGACAAATGAAAAACTGTTTTTT. Translated: CASSPGTNEKLFF.

This chain links TRBV11-2 with TRBJ2-3; D possibly corresponds to TRBD1 (5 bases). Trimming removed 4 bases at V and 1 base at J, with 12 bases between. The CDR3 length is 15 residues. CDR1 is SGHAT, CDR2 FQNNGV, per germline. The CDR3 loop reads CASSYWQGGTDTQYF. The CDR3 bases are TGTGCCAGCAGCTACTGGCAGGGCGGCACAGATACGCAGTATTTT.

This chain connects TRBV7-9 to TRBJ2-7; TRBD2 might be the D (5 bases). In germline, CDR1 is SEHNR, CDR2 FQNEAQ (reference sequence). V was trimmed by 5 bases and J by 2 bases, leaving 16 bases between them. The CDR3 consists of 15 residues. DNA of the CDR3: TGTGCCAGCAGCGAACCGCGGGCACCTACCTACGAGCAGTACTTC. It encodes CASSEPRAPTYEQYF.

The chain recombines TRBV5-8 with TRBJ1-5; a weak D match, TRBD1 (6 bases). Germline CDR1 SGHTS, CDR2 YDEGEE. V dropped 4 bases and J dropped 1 base, with 12 bases sitting between them. The CDR3 spans 15 residues. In nucleotides, the CDR3 is TGTGCCAGCAGCGGGGGCGACGGGAGCAATCAGCCCCAGCATTTT. The encoded protein is CASSGGDGSNQPQHF.

The chain carries TRBV7-6 and TRBJ2-5; D is perhaps TRBD2 (5 bases). The germline V and J ends were trimmed by 5 bases and 5 bases, with 18 bases remaining between them. Germline CDR1 reads SGHVS; CDR2 reads FNYEAQ. The CDR3 spans 15 residues. The CDR3 spells CASSRLSVRGETQYF. For the CDR3, the DNA is TGTGCCAGCAGCAGACTAAGCGTTCGAGGGGAGACCCAGTACTTC.

The rearrangement joins TRBV28 to TRBJ1-2; 9 nucleotides align to TRBD1. In germline, CDR1 is MDHEN, CDR2 SYDVKM. The CDR3 contains 16 residues. V shed 6 bases, J shed 2 bases, and the junction held 10 bases outside the gene matches. CDR3 residues: CASRPGGTGSNYGYTF. CDR3 coding DNA: TGTGCCAGCAGGCCGGGAGGGACAGGGTCGAACTATGGCTACACCTTC.

For this clone: This sample includes further DNA sequences coding for the same CDR3. This sequence joins TRBV7-2 and TRBJ2-7, with D possibly being TRBD1 (5 bases). The CDR3 extends over 15 amino acids. Deletions cut 1 base from V and 0 bases from J, with 10 bases between. Germline CDR1 and CDR2: SGHTA and FQGNSA. This CDR3 reads CASSLVGQSSYEQYF. CDR3 in DNA: TGTGCCAGCAGCTTAGTAGGACAAAGCTCCTACGAGCAGTACTTC.

The chain joins TRBV4-1 to TRBJ2-3; the match to TRBD2 covers 8 bases. From germline, CDR1 is MGHRA and CDR2 YSYEKL. V gave up 1 base and J gave up 6 bases; unmatched junction bases: 9. The CDR3 has 16 amino acids. The CDR3 DNA reads as TGCGCCAGCAGCCAAGCCGGGACTAGGGCGTCCGATACGCAGTATTTT. Its translation is CASSQAGTRASDTQYF.

The chain has TRBV11-2 and TRBJ2-3, with 10 bases that match TRBD2. The V gene's germline CDR1 is SGHAT and CDR2 FQNNGV. This CDR3 is 16 amino acids long. The V and J ends lost 6 bases and 1 base, in that order; junction bases with no gene match: 7. Here the CDR3 reads CASRFLAGARTDTQYF. Here the CDR3 DNA reads TGTGCCAGCAGGTTCCTAGCGGGAGCCCGCACAGATACGCAGTATTTT.

Only a few counts were recorded for this clone. The chain couples TRBV6-5 to TRBJ2-7; the D gene is possibly TRBD2 (5 bases). Trimming shortened V by 8 bases and J by 2 bases, and 13 bases separated the two germline ends. From germline, CDR1 is MNHEY and CDR2 SVGAGI. The CDR3 length is 13 residues. CDR3 nucleotides: TGTGCCAGCCGAGTCGGGGTAGCCTACGAGCAGTACTTC. Translated, it gives CASRVGVAYEQYF.

This sequence joins TRBV5-4 and TRBJ2-2; 10 nucleotides align to TRBD1. The CDR3 covers 16 residues. J was trimmed by 6 bases and V by 2 bases; bases with no gene match: 7. The germline CDR1 and CDR2 sequences are SGHNT and YYREEE (reference sequence). The CDR3 reads CASSLMTGGISGELFF. DNA of the CDR3: TGTGCCAGCAGCTTAATGACAGGGGGCATCTCCGGGGAGCTGTTTTTT. Combining the CDR3 with reference TRBV5-4 and TRBJ2-2 gives the whole variable domain ETGVTQSPTHLIKTRGQQVTLRCSSQSGHNTVSWYQQALGQGPQFIFQYYREEENGRGNFPPRFSGLQFPNYSSELNVNALELDDSALYLCASSLMTGGISGELFFGEGSRLTVL.

This clone was seen more than once but under ten times. The rearrangement uses TRBV9 and TRBJ2-5, with D perhaps given as TRBD1 or TRBD2 (6 bases each). The CDR3 is 16 residues long. Trimming shortened V by 7 bases and J by 2 bases, and 21 bases separated the two germline ends. Germline lookup yields CDR1 SGDLS and CDR2 YYNGEE. CDR3: CASGPPTGGLQETQYF. The CDR3 DNA is TGTGCCAGCGGACCTCCGACAGGAGGGCTGCAAGAGACCCAGTACTTC.

This sequence joins TRBV20-1 and TRBJ1-2, with D unresolved. Trimming took off 3 bases at V and 4 bases at J, with 6 bases between the two ends. This CDR3 is built from 11 residues. Germline CDR1 DFQATT, CDR2 SNEGSKA (reference sequence). The CDR3 DNA follows: TGCAGTGCTAGGGCACTCTATGGCTACACCTTC. This codes for CSARALYGYTF.

The chain has TRBV15 and TRBJ1-2; D remains ambiguous. Germline V gene data show CDR1 as LNHNV and CDR2 as YYDKDF (reference sequence). V was trimmed by 0 bases and J by 0 bases, leaving 11 bases between them. The CDR3 is 16 amino acids. CDR3 DNA: TGTGCCACCAGCAGAGAAGGAGGGATATCTAACTATGGCTACACCTTC. Its translation: CATSREGGISNYGYTF.

The chain combines TRBV28 with TRBJ2-7, with no clear D. The CDR3 length is 14 residues. The germline CDR1 and CDR2 sequences are MDHEN and SYDVKM. With 10 bases removed from V and 0 bases from J, the gap between germline ends came to 16 bases. CDR3 in DNA: TGTGCCACCTCCGCGGCGGACCGCTCCTACGAGCAGTACTTC. Translation: CATSAADRSYEQYF.

This clone was observed a handful of times. The CDR3 region is CASSQDHGRRTDTQYF. CDR3 nucleotide sequence: TGCGCCAGCAGCCAAGATCATGGCAGGAGAACAGATACGCAGTATTTT. The V call is TRBV4-3, the J call TRBJ2-3, with D unresolved. V was pared by 0 bases and J by 3 bases, with 13 bases between. The CDR3 is 16 residues long. Germline V gene sequence: CDR1 LGHNA, CDR2 YSLEER.

This chain uses TRBV5-1 with TRBJ1-1; 9 nucleotides align to TRBD1. Germline CDR1 SGHRS, CDR2 YFSETQ. This CDR3 is 15 amino acids long. The V segment lost 0 bases and the J segment 6 bases; nucleotides outside the gene matches: 6. The DNA for the CDR3 is TGCGCCAGCAGCTTGGCAGGACAGGGGATCGCTGAAGCTTTCTTT. As protein: CASSLAGQGIAEAFF.

On this clone itself: This sequence may be a read error, since a much larger clone differs from it by one base. The same CDR3 is also encoded by other DNA sequences in this sample. The V gene is TRBV5-1, the J gene TRBJ2-7; 10 bases match TRBD1. CDR3 length: 14 residues. The junction had 1 base not matched to a gene; V was cut back by 2 bases and J by 2 bases. Germline-derived CDR1 and CDR2 are SGHRS and YFSETQ. The CDR3 DNA reads TGCGCCAGCAGCTTAGGGACAGGGGCCTACGAGCAGTACTTC. It codes for CASSLGTGAYEQYF.

CDR3 loop: CASTPRGEKNTEAFF. Written as DNA, the CDR3 is TGTGCCAGCACTCCCCGGGGCGAGAAGAACACTGAAGCTTTCTTT. The chain has TRBV6-5 and TRBJ1-1, with a tentative D call TRBD1 (5 bases). Germline V gene sequence: CDR1 MNHEY, CDR2 SVGAGI. With 7 bases removed from V and 1 base from J, the gap between germline ends came to 16 bases. This CDR3 contains 15 residues.

This clone was seen only once. The chain carries TRBV11-2 and TRBJ2-2; no clear D gene. The germline V gene has CDR1 SGHAT and CDR2 FQNNGV. This CDR3 is built from 15 residues. V lost 5 bases and J 0 bases, leaving 10 bases between the germline ends. DNA for the CDR3: TGTGCCAGCAGCGGATTGAAGACGAACACCGGGGAGCTGTTTTTT. Translated: CASSGLKTNTGELFF.

The J gene is TRBJ2-5, the V gene TRBV27; D is unclear. Germline-derived CDR1 and CDR2 are MNHEY and SMNVEV (reference sequence). The CDR3 extends over 12 amino acids. Trimming took 4 bases from V and 1 from J, leaving 4 bases between them. CDR3 coding DNA: TGTGCCAGCAGTTCCGTCCAAGAGACCCAGTACTTC. As protein: CASSSVQETQYF.

The rearrangement joins TRBV2 to TRBJ2-7; possibly TRBD1 for D (6 bases). The ends were cut back, 5 bases at V and 9 bases at J, with 8 bases in the middle. In germline, CDR1 is SNHLY, CDR2 FYNNEI. The CDR3 is made up of 10 amino acids. The CDR3 protein is CASSLQGQYF. The CDR3, as DNA: TGTGCCAGCAGTCTACAGGGGCAGTACTTC.

This clone has more than one count but fewer than ten. This probably arose from a read error, given a far larger clone one base away. The CDR3 bases are TGCGCCAGCAGCAAGGGCACCGGATCGGGTCAGCCCCAGCATTTT. Protein: CASSKGTGSGQPQHF. The V and J genes are TRBV5-1 and TRBJ1-5; D gene ambiguous. This CDR3 has 15 amino acids. Germline lookup yields CDR1 SGHRS and CDR2 YFSETQ. V lost 4 bases and J 6 bases, leaving 17 bases between the germline ends.

The chain joins TRBV7-8 to TRBJ2-7; D possibly uses TRBD1 or TRBD2 (5 bases each). V was clipped by 1 base and J by 2 bases, with 9 bases between them. Germline lookup yields CDR1 SGHVS and CDR2 FQNEAQ. The CDR3 has 14 residues. The CDR3 region is CASSLGGWAYEQYF. The DNA for the CDR3 is TGTGCCAGCAGCTTAGGGGGGTGGGCCTACGAGCAGTACTTC.